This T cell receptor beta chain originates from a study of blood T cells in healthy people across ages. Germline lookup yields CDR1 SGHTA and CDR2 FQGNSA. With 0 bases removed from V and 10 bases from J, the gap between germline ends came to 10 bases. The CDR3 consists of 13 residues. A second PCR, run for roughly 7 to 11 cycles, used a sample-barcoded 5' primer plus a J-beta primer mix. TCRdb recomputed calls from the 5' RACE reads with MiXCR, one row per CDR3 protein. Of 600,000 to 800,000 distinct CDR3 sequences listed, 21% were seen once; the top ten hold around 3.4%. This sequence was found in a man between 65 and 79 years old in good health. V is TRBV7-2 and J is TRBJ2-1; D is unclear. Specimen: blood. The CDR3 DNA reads TGTGCCAGCAGCTTAGCACCCGCTTTGGAGCAGTTCTTC. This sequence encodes CASSLAPALEQFF. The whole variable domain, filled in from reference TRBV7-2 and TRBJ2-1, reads GAGVSQSPSNKVTEKGKDVELRCDPISGHTALYWYRQSLGQGLEFLIYFQGNSAPDKSGLPSDRFSAERTGGSVSTLTIQRTQQEDSAVYLCASSLAPALEQFFGPGTRLTVL.